This TCR beta chain was captured by sequencing in a study of blood T cell repertoires in COVID-19. The V gene end was trimmed by 4 bases and the J gene end by 5 bases; junction bases not matched to a gene: 10. Germline lookup yields CDR1 SEHNR and CDR2 FQNEAQ (reference sequence). The CDR3 has 17 residues. Among Cohort 3 donors, those recovered had two negative PCRs, clearance, or symptom resolution. Only in-frame clones appear in the TCRdb table, and some are missing; sequencing was by immunoSEQ multiplex PCR. The sample records some 400,000 clones, roughly 91% being singletons. This TCR derives from a woman under 40 who had recovered from COVID-19. The rearrangement uses TRBV7-9 and TRBJ2-2; 10 bases are a match to TRBD1. Sequenced: PBMCs or T cells enriched from blood (not recorded which). This CDR3 is CASSSDRGRGLTGELFF. DNA for the CDR3: TGTGCCAGCAGCTCAGACAGGGGGCGCGGTCTAACCGGGGAGCTGTTTTTT.